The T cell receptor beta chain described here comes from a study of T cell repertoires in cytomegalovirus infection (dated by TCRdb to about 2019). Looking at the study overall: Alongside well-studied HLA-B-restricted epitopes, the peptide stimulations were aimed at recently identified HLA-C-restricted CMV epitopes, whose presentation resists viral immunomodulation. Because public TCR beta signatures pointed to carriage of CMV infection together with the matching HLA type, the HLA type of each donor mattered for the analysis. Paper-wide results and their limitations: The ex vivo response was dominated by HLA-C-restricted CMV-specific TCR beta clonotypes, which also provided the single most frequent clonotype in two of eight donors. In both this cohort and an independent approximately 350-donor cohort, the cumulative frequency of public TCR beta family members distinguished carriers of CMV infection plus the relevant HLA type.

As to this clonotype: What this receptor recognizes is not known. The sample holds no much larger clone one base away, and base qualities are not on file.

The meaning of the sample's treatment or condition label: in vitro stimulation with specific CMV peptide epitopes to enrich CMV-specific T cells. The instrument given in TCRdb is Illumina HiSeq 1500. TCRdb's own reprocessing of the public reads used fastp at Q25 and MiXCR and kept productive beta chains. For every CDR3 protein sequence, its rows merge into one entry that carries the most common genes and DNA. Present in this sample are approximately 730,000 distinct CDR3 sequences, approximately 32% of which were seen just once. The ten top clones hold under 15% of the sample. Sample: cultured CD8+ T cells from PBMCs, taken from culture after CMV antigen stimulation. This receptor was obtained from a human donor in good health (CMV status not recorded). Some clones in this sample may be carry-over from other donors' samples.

Read as DNA, the sequence is TGTGCCAGCAGTTTGCACAGGGAAAGAACTGAAGCTTTCTTT. It is translated as CASSLHRERTEAFF. The chain employs TRBV28 and TRBJ1-1, with TRBD1 as a weak D call on 6 bases. The junction shows trimming of 3 bases on V and 5 bases on J, plus 13 bases between the germline ends. From its cysteine to its phenylalanine, the CDR3 spans 14 amino acids. The read is trimmed to its CDR3 DNA, 42 bases read in frame from base 1. CDR1 MDHEN and CDR2 SYDVKM were looked up in the germline V gene.